What follows describes a single T cell receptor (beta chain). These data come from a study of cytomegalovirus exposure and HLA in healthy donors. The CDR3 is 13 amino acids. Germline CDR1 reads SNHLY; CDR2 reads FYNNEI. The V end lost 8 bases, the J end lost 0 bases, and 8 bases lay between the germline ends. Use of 60 Vbeta and 13 Jbeta primers characterized the PCR. This table comes from immunoSEQ multiplex PCR, and its TCRdb copy is limited to in-frame clones, with some not included. The sample shows 130,000 or so clones, around three quarters of them seen only once. V usage is TRBV2 and J usage is TRBJ2-1; the D gene is possibly TRBD1 (5 bases). The source of this sequence is a man aged 30 to 45 in good health and CMV-seronegative. Sequencing used PBMCs. CDR3 bases: TGTGCCAGCTATAGGGGCTCCTACAATGAGCAGTTCTTC. It translates to CASYRGSYNEQFF.